The 17 T cell receptor beta chains presented below share a single source sample, sequenced in a study of blood T cell repertoires in COVID-19. Using immunoSEQ multiplex PCR, the repertoire was profiled, and TCRdb retains in-frame clones only, with some absent. The sample includes some 290,000 clones, roughly 86% of them seen just once. Sample: peripheral blood. The receptors originated from a woman younger than 45 with COVID-19, enrolled during active disease.

This rearrangement joins TRBV7-2 to TRBJ2-7; 9 bases fit TRBD2. V dropped 8 bases and J dropped 0; count of bases not matched to a gene: 5. The CDR3 length is 14 residues. CDR1 and CDR2 (germline): SGHTA, FQGNSA. CDR3 sequence (DNA): TGTGCCAGCGCGGCGGGAGGGAGCTCCTACGAGCAGTACTTC. Translated: CASAAGGSSYEQYF. Supplemented by reference TRBV7-2 and TRBJ2-7, the full variable domain reads GAGVSQSPSNKVTEKGKDVELRCDPISGHTALYWYRQSLGQGLEFLIYFQGNSAPDKSGLPSDRFSAERTGGSVSTLTIQRTQQEDSAVYLCASAAGGSSYEQYFGPGTRLTVT.

V usage is TRBV4-1 and J usage is TRBJ2-7; D is possibly TRBD1 (5 bases). Per germline, CDR1 MGHRA and CDR2 YSYEKL. This CDR3 is built from 15 residues. Trimming took 1 base from V and 4 from J, leaving 14 bases between them. This chain's CDR3 is CASSQVDQGAYEQYF. CDR3 DNA: TGCGCCAGCAGCCAAGTTGATCAGGGCGCGTACGAGCAGTACTTC.

This rearrangement joins TRBV7-9 to TRBJ2-2; 10 bases fit TRBD1. This CDR3 contains 16 residues. Trimming removed 2 bases from V and 6 bases from J; junction bases left unmatched: 6. Germline V gene sequence: CDR1 SEHNR, CDR2 FQNEAQ (reference sequence). The CDR3 sequence: CASSLTGQGNPGELFF. CDR3 in DNA: TGTGCCAGCAGCTTAACGGGACAGGGGAATCCCGGGGAGCTGTTTTTT. Together with reference TRBV7-9 and TRBJ2-2, the CDR3 gives the full variable domain: DTGVSQNPRHKITKRGQNVTFRCDPISEHNRLYWYRQTLGQGPEFLTYFQNEAQLEKSRLLSDRFSAERPKGSFSTLEIQRTEQGDSAMYLCASSLTGQGNPGELFFGEGSRLTVL.

The chain recombines TRBV16 with TRBJ2-1; 8 bases are shared with TRBD2. Trimming at V came to 4 bases and at J to 3 bases, leaving 5 bases not matched to a gene. CDR3 size: 15 residues. Germline CDR1 KGHSY, CDR2 FQNENV. CDR3 nucleotides: TGTGCCAGCAGCCGGCCGGGACTAGACTACAATGAGCAGTTCTTC. Translating it yields CASSRPGLDYNEQFF.

The chain joins TRBV28 to TRBJ1-1; weak D call: TRBD1 (5 bases). V lost 7 bases and J lost 5, with 11 bases in between. Germline loops: CDR1 MDHEN, CDR2 SYDVKM. The CDR3 loop spans 12 amino acids. This chain's CDR3 is CASKRGWTEAFF. CDR3 DNA: TGTGCCAGCAAAAGGGGTTGGACTGAAGCTTTCTTT.

This chain uses TRBV30 with TRBJ1-1; D remains unclear. The CDR3 consists of 14 residues. The germline V and J ends were trimmed by 3 bases and 4 bases, with 15 bases remaining between them. Looked up from germline, CDR1 is GTSNPN and CDR2 is SVGIG (reference sequence). The CDR3 bases are TGTGCCTGGAGGATCCGGAGGGTAAGCACTGAAGCTTTCTTT. Translation: CAWRIRRVSTEAFF.

The J gene is TRBJ2-2, the V gene TRBV4-1, with 9 positions matching TRBD1. Germline values: CDR1 MGHRA, CDR2 YSYEKL. V gave up 6 bases and J gave up 7 bases; unmatched junction bases: 9. The CDR3 loop spans 15 amino acids. CDR3 in amino acids: CASSTGQGGIGELFF. CDR3 DNA: TGCGCCAGCAGTACGGGACAGGGAGGTATCGGGGAGCTGTTTTTT.

V usage is TRBV2 and J usage is TRBJ2-1; 11 bases match TRBD1. The CDR3 extends over 15 amino acids. Germline V gene data show CDR1 as SNHLY and CDR2 as FYNNEI. Trimming took 7 bases from V and 9 from J; bases not matched to a gene: 11. CDR3 region: CASTLWDRGSAEQFF. The CDR3 bases are TGTGCCAGCACCCTTTGGGACAGGGGGTCGGCTGAGCAGTTCTTC.

The chain carries TRBV5-6 and TRBJ1-6, with a weak D call TRBD1 (6 bases). Between the trimmed V and J ends, which lost 4 bases and 7 bases, there was a span of 18 bases. The germline gives CDR1 SGHDT, CDR2 YYEEEE. The CDR3 spans 16 residues. CDR3 coding DNA: TGTGCCAGCAGCCCCGGCCTAGGACAGCTCAATTCACCCCTCCACTTT. The encoded protein is CASSPGLGQLNSPLHF.

The CDR3 DNA follows: TGTGCCAGCAGTATTATACCCCGGGATAGACCTGAAGCTTTCTTT. Encoded protein: CASSIIPRDRPEAFF. The V and J genes are TRBV6-5 and TRBJ1-1; D ambiguous. V was shortened by 5 bases and J by 6 bases, with 19 bases between the two germline ends. Germline V CDR1 and CDR2: MNHEY, SVGAGI. The CDR3 is 15 amino acids.

The chain is built from TRBV6-6 and TRBJ2-7; TRBD2 matches at 7 bases. The CDR3 runs to 15 residues. Trimming at V came to 7 bases and at J to 3 bases, leaving 12 bases not matched to a gene. CDR1 MNHNY and CDR2 SVGAGI come from the germline V gene (reference sequence). CDR3 residues: CASTGGGAPLYEQYF. The CDR3 DNA sequence: TGTGCCAGCACCGGCGGGGGAGCCCCCCTCTACGAGCAGTACTTC.

The chain carries TRBV5-1 and TRBJ2-7, with D unclear. The CDR3 extends over 13 amino acids. Trimming shortened V by 0 bases and J by 3 bases, and 7 bases separated the two germline ends. From germline, CDR1 is SGHRS and CDR2 YFSETQ. The CDR3, as DNA: TGCGCCAGCAGCTTGGGGGCAGTCTACGAGCAGTACTTC. This encodes CASSLGAVYEQYF. The whole variable domain, filled in from reference TRBV5-1 and TRBJ2-7, reads KAGVTQTPRYLIKTRGQQVTLSCSPISGHRSVSWYQQTPGQGLQFLFEYFSETQRNKGNFPGRFSGRQFSNSRSEMNVSTLELGDSALYLCASSLGAVYEQYFGPGTRLTVT.

This chain uses TRBV6-2 or TRBV6-3 with TRBJ2-7; D is unresolved. The CDR3 sequence is 20 residues long. CDR1 is MNHEY, CDR2 SVGEGT, per germline. The V gene lost 0 bases and the J gene lost 0 bases, with 24 bases spanning the gap. The CDR3 DNA follows: TGTGCCAGCAGTTACTCGAATTCTCGCACGGCGGCTCGTCGCTCCTACGAGCAGTACTTC. Translation gives CASSYSNSRTAARRSYEQYF.

This clone has a handful of counts. The rearrangement joins TRBV6-5 to TRBJ2-7; TRBD1 agrees at 9 bases. The CDR3 contains 15 residues. Looked up from germline, CDR1 is MNHEY and CDR2 is SVGAGI. The V segment lost 0 bases and the J segment 2 bases; nucleotides outside the gene matches: 2. The CDR3 spells CASSYSGTGTYEQYF. The CDR3 DNA reads TGTGCCAGCAGTTACTCAGGGACAGGGACCTACGAGCAGTACTTC.

The chain has TRBV7-3 and TRBJ2-1, with a tentative D call TRBD2 (6 bases). Germline loops: CDR1 SGHTA, CDR2 FQGTGA. This CDR3 spans 15 amino acids. V lost 0 bases to trimming and J lost 5 bases, with 11 bases between them. CDR3 sequence: CASSLTGGANNEQFF. The CDR3 nucleotides are TGTGCCAGCAGCTTAACGGGGGGAGCCAACAATGAGCAGTTCTTC.

In its sample, this clone was seen a few times. The DNA of the CDR3 is TGTGCCAGCAGCTTAGATTCCCTAGCGGGAGAGTACGAGCAGTACTTC. Its translation: CASSLDSLAGEYEQYF. The rearrangement joins TRBV7-9 to TRBJ2-7; 10 nucleotides line up with TRBD2. This CDR3 is 16 amino acids long. V gave up 1 base and J gave up 4 bases; unmatched junction bases: 7. The germline CDR1 and CDR2 sequences are SEHNR and FQNEAQ (reference sequence). Combining the CDR3 with reference TRBV7-9 and TRBJ2-7 gives the whole variable domain DTGVSQNPRHKITKRGQNVTFRCDPISEHNRLYWYRQTLGQGPEFLTYFQNEAQLEKSRLLSDRFSAERPKGSFSTLEIQRTEQGDSAMYLCASSLDSLAGEYEQYFGPGTRLTVT.

This rearrangement joins TRBV20-1 to TRBJ2-1, with TRBD1 as a possible D gene (6 bases). Germline V CDR1 and CDR2: DFQATT, SNEGSKA (reference sequence). The V gene lost 3 bases and the J gene lost 6 bases, with 15 bases spanning the gap. The CDR3 covers 14 residues. The chain's CDR3 is CSASLTGDINEQFF. The CDR3 region has the DNA TGCAGTGCTAGTCTGACTGGGGACATCAATGAGCAGTTCTTC.